Sequencing of this T cell receptor (beta chain) was carried out in a study of OX40 agonist ivuxolimab in advanced cancers. The assay was immunoSEQ multiplex PCR, and TCRdb's table has in-frame clones only and misses some. The sample consists of about 55,000 clones, roughly 87% of them appearing once. V was shortened by 3 bases and J by 6 bases, with 12 bases between the two germline ends. The CDR3 spans 14 residues. Germline V gene sequence: CDR1 LGHNA, CDR2 YNFKEQ. The starting material was CD4+ or CD8+ T cells sorted from blood, obtained in a trial of the OX40 agonist ivuxolimab. The chain carries TRBV4-2 and TRBJ2-1, with unresolved D. This receptor was identified in an adult with an advanced solid tumor such as melanoma, head and neck, liver or kidney cancer. The chain's CDR3 is CASSHSQPSNEQFF. CDR3 nucleotide sequence: TGTGCCAGCAGCCATTCCCAGCCTAGCAATGAGCAGTTCTTC.